Following are 30 T cell receptor beta chains from one sample sequenced in a study of blood T cell repertoires in COVID-19. The assay was immunoSEQ multiplex PCR, and TCRdb's table has in-frame clones only and misses some. The top ten clones hold roughly 2.2% of a sample with around 130,000 clones, over 75% of them seen once. Sequenced: peripheral blood. The receptor set was obtained from a man between 70 and 80 years old with active COVID-19.

The chain joins TRBV5-4 to TRBJ2-5, with 8 bases aligning to TRBD1. Germline CDR1 is SGHNT and CDR2 is YYREEE (reference sequence). V lost 6 bases to trimming and J lost 5 bases; unmatched junction nucleotides: 6. There are 13 residues in the CDR3. The CDR3 bases are TGTGCCAGCACCCAGGGGGCGACGGAGACCCAGTACTTC. This encodes CASTQGATETQYF. Full variable domain (outside the CDR3, taken from reference TRBV5-4 and TRBJ2-5): ETGVTQSPTHLIKTRGQQVTLRCSSQSGHNTVSWYQQALGQGPQFIFQYYREEENGRGNFPPRFSGLQFPNYSSELNVNALELDDSALYLCASTQGATETQYFGPGTRLLVL.

J is TRBJ1-2 and V is TRBV4-1, with D maybe TRBD1 (6 bases). CDR3 length equals 14 residues. CDR1 is MGHRA and CDR2 is YSYEKL in the germline V gene. V lost 1 base and J 3 bases, leaving 9 bases between the germline ends. The CDR3 here is CASSQGPGDYGYTF. The CDR3 DNA follows: TGCGCCAGCAGCCAAGGTCCAGGGGACTATGGCTACACCTTC.

This chain connects TRBV5-1 to TRBJ1-1, with 9 bases identical to TRBD1. V shed 3 bases and J 3 bases; nucleotides not matched to a gene: 6. This CDR3 spans 15 amino acids. In germline, CDR1 is SGHRS, CDR2 YFSETQ. The CDR3 region has the DNA TGCGCCAGCAGCTCCACAGGGGGCTGGGACACTGAAGCTTTCTTT. Its translation: CASSSTGGWDTEAFF.

With regard to this clone: Additional DNA sequences in this sample encode the identical CDR3. The chain couples TRBV6-2 or TRBV6-3 to TRBJ2-1, with 12 bases lining up with TRBD2. Losses at the gene ends were 2 bases for V and 5 bases for J; bases not matched to a gene: 4. Germline V gene lookup returns CDR1 MNHEY and CDR2 SVGEGT. CDR3 length equals 16 residues. The CDR3 spells CASSYPRLAGDNEQFF. The CDR3 DNA sequence: TGTGCCAGCAGTTACCCTCGACTAGCGGGGGACAATGAGCAGTTCTTC.

The chain couples TRBV18 to TRBJ1-1; no clear D. This CDR3 region has 13 residues. Germline CDR1 KGHSH, CDR2 LQKENI. Trimming removed 3 bases from V and 6 bases from J, with 11 bases in between. This chain's CDR3 is CASSPVSRAEAFF. As DNA, the CDR3 is TGTGCCAGCTCACCCGTGTCGAGGGCTGAAGCTTTCTTT.

The rearrangement links TRBV28 to TRBJ1-2, with 11 bases that match TRBD1. This CDR3 contains 15 residues. V lost 7 bases, J lost 6 bases, and 10 bases stayed unmatched. Germline V lookup: CDR1 MDHEN, CDR2 SYDVKM. This chain's CDR3 is CASTPDRGRWNGYTF. Here the CDR3 DNA reads TGTGCCAGCACTCCGGACAGGGGGCGTTGGAATGGCTACACCTTC.

The gene calls are TRBV30 and TRBJ1-6, with 7 bases that match TRBD1. From germline, CDR1 is GTSNPN and CDR2 SVGIG (reference sequence). With V trimmed by 2 bases and J by 6 bases, 4 bases remained unmatched. The CDR3 runs 14 residues. CDR3 sequence reads: CAWSRQGGNSPLHF. The CDR3 DNA follows: TGTGCCTGGAGTCGACAGGGTGGTAATTCACCCCTCCACTTT.

V usage is TRBV16 and J usage is TRBJ1-1, with D hard to call. This CDR3 contains 12 residues. V lost 4 bases and J 4 bases, leaving 7 bases between the germline ends. Looked up from germline, CDR1 is KGHSY and CDR2 is FQNENV. Here the CDR3 reads CASSRTGTEAFF. In nucleotides, the CDR3 is TGTGCCAGCAGCCGTACGGGCACTGAAGCTTTCTTT.

The chain uses TRBV25-1 and TRBJ2-2; TRBD2 matches 8 bases. V shed 3 bases, J shed 2 bases, and the junction held 5 bases outside the gene matches. The CDR3 has 16 residues. Germline V gene sequence: CDR1 MGHDK, CDR2 SYGVNS. The CDR3 sequence is CASSERAGVNTGELFF. CDR3 nucleotides: TGTGCCAGCAGTGAGAGAGCGGGAGTCAACACCGGGGAGCTGTTTTTT. The variable domain in full, with the rest retrieved from reference TRBV25-1 and TRBJ2-2, is EADIYQTPRYLVIGTGKKITLECSQTMGHDKMYWYQQDPGMELHLIHYSYGVNSTEKGDLSSESTVSRIRTEHFPLTLESARPSHTSQYLCASSERAGVNTGELFFGEGSRLTVL.

This clone appeared a few times. The chain joins TRBV3-1 (or the pseudogene TRBV3-2) to TRBJ2-7, with D possibly being TRBD2 (6 bases). Trimming took off 4 bases at V and 3 bases at J, with 10 bases between the two ends. This CDR3 comprises 13 residues. CDR1 is LGHDT and CDR2 is YNNKEL in the germline V gene (reference sequence). CDR3 sequence reads: CASSRETSYEQYF. As DNA, the CDR3 is TGTGCCAGCAGCCGGGAGACTAGCTACGAGCAGTACTTC.

The chain has TRBV6-2 or TRBV6-3 and TRBJ2-1, with 9 bases that match TRBD2. The CDR3 totals 18 residues. Unmatched junction bases numbered 18, after V lost 5 bases and J lost 7 bases. Germline CDR1 is MNHEY and CDR2 is SVGEGT. The CDR3 sequence: CASSPSPAGGQKGNEQFF. The CDR3 DNA reads TGTGCCAGCAGTCCCTCCCCGGCGGGAGGGCAGAAAGGGAATGAGCAGTTCTTC.

This clone was recorded a few times. The chain employs TRBV28 and TRBJ1-2; perhaps TRBD1 as D (5 bases). CDR3 length: 13 amino acids. From germline, CDR1 is MDHEN and CDR2 SYDVKM. V shed 9 bases and J shed 2 bases, with 13 bases lying between them. The CDR3 is CASTHGGNYGYTF. In nucleotides, the CDR3 is TGTGCCAGTACCCACGGGGGGAACTATGGCTACACCTTC.

V gene TRBV3-1 (or the pseudogene TRBV3-2) combines with J gene TRBJ1-6; D call uncertain. CDR1 is LGHDT and CDR2 is YNNKEL in the germline V gene (reference sequence). Trimming stripped 4 bases from V and 9 bases from J, with 13 bases between. The CDR3 spans 14 residues. Here the CDR3 DNA reads TGTGCCAGCAGCCTAAATCACGGGGTTTCACCCCTCCACTTT. It yields the protein CASSLNHGVSPLHF.

The V and J genes are TRBV6-1 and TRBJ2-4, with 12 bases fitting TRBD2. Germline values: CDR1 MNHNS, CDR2 SASEGT. The CDR3 is made up of 16 amino acids. Germline trimming cut 2 bases from V and 14 bases from J; bases unmatched to any gene: 13. The chain's CDR3 is CASSERSGLAGRREYF. The CDR3 DNA is TGTGCCAGCAGTGAAAGATCCGGACTAGCGGGGCGACGGGAGTACTTC.

The chain combines TRBV18 with TRBJ2-5, with D maybe TRBD1 (6 bases). The CDR3 loop spans 14 amino acids. From germline, CDR1 is KGHSH and CDR2 LQKENI. Deletions cut 2 bases from V and 5 bases from J, with 12 bases between. This CDR3 is CASSPGQTAETQYF. The DNA of the CDR3 is TGTGCCAGCTCACCAGGACAGACGGCCGAGACCCAGTACTTC.

The chain joins TRBV10-3 to TRBJ1-1; no definite D call. V dropped 6 bases and J dropped 6 bases, with 8 bases sitting between them. Germline V gene sequence: CDR1 ENHRY, CDR2 SYGVKD. The CDR3 runs 11 residues. The CDR3: CAIREQAEAFF. The CDR3 coding sequence is TGTGCCATCAGGGAGCAGGCTGAAGCTTTCTTT.

The chain employs TRBV7-9 and TRBJ2-5, with TRBD2 matching over 11 bases. Trimming cost V 3 bases and J 4 bases; bases outside gene matches: 10. The CDR3 is 17 residues long. The germline CDR1 and CDR2 sequences are SEHNR and FQNEAQ (reference sequence). The CDR3 region has the DNA TGTGCCAGCAGCTTCCCTCTCGTAGCGGGAGGGGGAGAGACCCAGTACTTC. Protein product: CASSFPLVAGGGETQYF. The full variable domain, with the rest looked up from reference TRBV7-9 and TRBJ2-5, is DTGVSQNPRHKITKRGQNVTFRCDPISEHNRLYWYRQTLGQGPEFLTYFQNEAQLEKSRLLSDRFSAERPKGSFSTLEIQRTEQGDSAMYLCASSFPLVAGGGETQYFGPGTRLLVL.

This chain connects TRBV21-1 to TRBJ2-3; the D call of TRBD2 is as the table states it, not checked on the DNA. TRBV21-1 has pseudogene status. The CDR3 is 16 amino acids. The DNA of the CDR3 is TGTGCCAGCAGCAAAAATCCGGGACTAGCTGGAGATACGCAGTATTTT. It specifies CASSKNPGLAGDTQYF.

The J gene is TRBJ1-1, the V gene TRBV12-3 or TRBV12-4; TRBD1 is a possible D gene (6 bases). The CDR3 extends over 13 amino acids. The V end was cut by 6 bases, the J end by 4 bases, with 12 bases between. DNA for the CDR3: TGTGCCAGCAGCCTACAGGGATCCACTGAAGCTTTCTTT. Amino acids: CASSLQGSTEAFF.

This chain joins TRBV19 and TRBJ2-5, with 11 bases aligning to TRBD1. Germline V gene data show CDR1 as LNHDA and CDR2 as SQIVND (reference sequence). The CDR3 totals 17 residues. The V gene end was trimmed by 3 bases and the J gene end by 1 base; junction bases not matched to a gene: 7. The CDR3 region is CASSISTGTGGQETQYF. The CDR3 DNA follows: TGTGCCAGTAGTATTTCCACCGGGACAGGGGGCCAAGAGACCCAGTACTTC.

The genes are TRBV19 and TRBJ1-1, with D possibly TRBD1 on 6 matching bases. Germline values: CDR1 LNHDA, CDR2 SQIVND (reference sequence). V lost 7 bases and J lost 1, with 7 bases in between. This CDR3 comprises 12 residues. CDR3 sequence (DNA): TGTGCCAGTAAACAGGGGAACACTGAAGCTTTCTTT. Its translation is CASKQGNTEAFF.

The chain combines TRBV28 with TRBJ2-6, with D possibly being TRBD1 (5 bases). This CDR3 comprises 15 residues. The V gene's germline CDR1 is MDHEN and CDR2 SYDVKM. The V gene lost 5 bases and the J gene lost 0 bases, with 8 bases spanning the gap. The CDR3 protein is CASSKQASGANVLTF. As DNA, the CDR3 is TGTGCCAGCAGTAAACAGGCCTCTGGGGCCAACGTCCTGACTTTC. Variable domain in full (rest from reference TRBV28 and TRBJ2-6): DVKVTQSSRYLVKRTGEKVFLECVQDMDHENMFWYRQDPGLGLRLIYFSYDVKMKEKGDIPEGYSVSREKKERFSLILESASTNQTSMYLCASSKQASGANVLTFGAGSRLTVL.

V usage is TRBV28 and J usage is TRBJ1-1; TRBD1 matches at 9 bases. V lost 5 bases, J lost 7 bases, and 11 bases stayed unmatched. Germline loops: CDR1 MDHEN, CDR2 SYDVKM. This CDR3 contains 15 residues. The CDR3 bases are TGTGCCAGCAGTCCGGACAACAGGGGGCGTAGTGAAGCTTTCTTT. Translating gives CASSPDNRGRSEAFF.

Details on this clone: Sequence at one end of the junction differs from germline and may be a read error. The V and J genes are TRBV7-7 and TRBJ2-1, with D tentatively TRBD1 or TRBD2 (5 bases each). The germline CDR1 and CDR2 sequences are SSHAT and FNYEAQ (reference sequence). This CDR3 contains 17 residues. CDR3 protein: CASSLGVRGSSYNEQFF. The CDR3 nucleotides are TGTGCTAGCAGCTTAGGGGTGAGAGGGAGCTCCTACAATGAGCAGTTCTTC.

The chain combines TRBV18 with TRBJ2-7, with D possibly matching TRBD2 (7 bases). Germline V gives CDR1 KGHSH, CDR2 LQKENI. Trimming stripped 5 bases from V and 2 bases from J, with 16 bases between. This CDR3 spans 15 amino acids. The CDR3 sequence: CASSGGAGKTYEQYF. The CDR3 DNA reads TGTGCCAGCTCAGGGGGGGCAGGTAAAACCTACGAGCAGTACTTC. Together with reference TRBV18 and TRBJ2-7, the CDR3 gives the full variable domain: NAGVMQNPRHLVRRRGQEARLRCSPMKGHSHVYWYRQLPEEGLKFMVYLQKENIIDESGMPKERFSAEFPKEGPSILRIQQVVRGDSAAYFCASSGGAGKTYEQYFGPGTRLTVT.

This clone was seen only a few times. The chain employs TRBV29-1 and TRBJ2-5, with D tentatively TRBD1 (7 bases). The ends were cut back, 3 bases at V and 5 bases at J, with 13 bases in the middle. The CDR3 is 13 residues long. Germline loops: CDR1 SQVTM, CDR2 ANQGSEA. The CDR3, as DNA: TGCAGCGTTGAGGAGGGGGCGGCGGAGACCCAGTACTTC. Amino acids: CSVEEGAAETQYF.

The rearrangement uses TRBV6-1 and TRBJ2-1, with 8 bases matching TRBD2. Losses at the gene ends were 2 bases for V and 3 bases for J; bases not matched to a gene: 6. The CDR3 is made up of 16 amino acids. The germline V gene encodes CDR1 MNHNS and CDR2 SASEGT. CDR3 nucleotides: TGTGCCAGCAGTGAAATGATAGCGGGATACTACAATGAGCAGTTCTTC. Encoded protein: CASSEMIAGYYNEQFF.

The chain joins TRBV27 to TRBJ2-7; a possible D gene is TRBD1 (5 bases). The CDR3 has 15 amino acids. Germline CDR1 reads MNHEY; CDR2 reads SMNVEV (reference sequence). V lost 6 bases and J lost 2, with 17 bases in between. This chain's CDR3 is CASSLTARGTYEQYF. The CDR3 coding sequence is TGTGCCAGCAGCCTTACCGCTAGGGGCACCTACGAGCAGTACTTC.

The V call is TRBV4-1, the J call TRBJ2-3; D may be TRBD2 (5 bases). CDR1 is MGHRA, CDR2 YSYEKL, per germline. There are 14 residues in the CDR3. Trimming shortened V by 1 base and J by 8 bases, and 13 bases separated the two germline ends. The CDR3 DNA reads TGCGCCAGCAGCCAAGTGTCGGGAAGAAGTACGCAGTATTTT. Translated: CASSQVSGRSTQYF.

The rearrangement joins TRBV27 to TRBJ1-6; D remains unclear. Per germline, CDR1 MNHEY and CDR2 SMNVEV (reference sequence). Trimming took 4 bases from V and 0 from J, leaving 7 bases between them. The CDR3 is 15 amino acids. The CDR3 reads CASSSHSSYNSPLHF. The CDR3 DNA reads TGTGCCAGCAGTTCCCATAGCTCCTATAATTCACCCCTCCACTTT.